This T cell receptor beta chain derives from a study of blood T cell repertoires in COVID-19. Study-wide context: The origin of the acute and convalescent COVID-19 samples was the United States, Italy and Spain.

The repertoire was sequenced with immunoSEQ multiplex PCR; TCRdb's copy has only in-frame clones and lacks some. Of approximately 100,000 clones detected, 87% appear once; the ten largest clones hold about 4.2%. Per germline, CDR1 LGHNA and CDR2 YNFKEQ. Unmatched junction bases numbered 5, after V lost 0 bases and J lost 3 bases. The length of the CDR3 is 16 residues. This clonotype was obtained from a man between 65 and 85 years old with acute or convalescent COVID-19. The chain is built from TRBV4-2 and TRBJ2-1, with TRBD1 matching over 7 bases. The sequenced sample consisted of peripheral blood. CDR3 bases: TGTGCCAGCAGCCAAGAGTTGGCAGGGGGCTACAATGAGCAGTTCTTC. It yields the protein CASSQELAGGYNEQFF.